The table lists the clone carrying this T cell receptor (beta chain) with a count of one. This record belongs to a study of blood T cell repertoires in COVID-19. Clinical history as reported by participants underpinned cohort assignment. Recovered Cohort 3 donors showed two negative PCRs, clearance, or symptom resolution. Authors' analysis steps: Amplification of reference gene primers provided the estimated nucleated cell counts. Clones were read by immunoSEQ multiplex PCR, and TCRdb kept only the in-frame ones, dropping some. Clone size and V and J calls were adopted from that table, with D and trimming inferred from the DNA. The sample lists around 250,000 clones; just under 85% were seen once. The sequencing input was PBMCs or T cells enriched from blood (not recorded which). This TCR came from a man aged 35 to 55 who had recovered from COVID-19.

The CDR3 spells CASSPEGGRAEAFF. DNA of the CDR3: TGCGCCAGCAGCCCAGAAGGAGGGAGGGCTGAAGCTTTCTTT. V is TRBV5-1 and J is TRBJ1-1; D ambiguous. This CDR3 spans 14 amino acids. CDR1 and CDR2 from the germline V gene are SGHRS and YFSETQ. Trimming left V 4 bases short and J 6 bases short, with 16 bases between.